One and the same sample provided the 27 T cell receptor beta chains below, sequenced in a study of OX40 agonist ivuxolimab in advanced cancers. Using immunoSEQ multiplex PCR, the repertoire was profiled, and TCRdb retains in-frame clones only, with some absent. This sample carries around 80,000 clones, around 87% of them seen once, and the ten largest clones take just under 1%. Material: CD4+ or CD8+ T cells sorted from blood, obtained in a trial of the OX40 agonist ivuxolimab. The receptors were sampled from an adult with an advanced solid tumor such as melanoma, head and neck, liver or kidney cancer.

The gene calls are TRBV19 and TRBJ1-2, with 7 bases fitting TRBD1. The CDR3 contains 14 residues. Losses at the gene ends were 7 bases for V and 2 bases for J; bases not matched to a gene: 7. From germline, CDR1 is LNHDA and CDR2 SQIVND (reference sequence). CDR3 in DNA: TGTGCCAGTAACCGTGACAGGGTAAACTATGGCTACACCTTC. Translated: CASNRDRVNYGYTF. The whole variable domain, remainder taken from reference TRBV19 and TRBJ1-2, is DGGITQSPKYLFRKEGQNVTLSCEQNLNHDAMYWYRQDPGQGLRLIYYSQIVNDFQKGDIAEGYSVSREKKESFPLTVTSAQKNPTAFYLCASNRDRVNYGYTFGSGTRLTVV.

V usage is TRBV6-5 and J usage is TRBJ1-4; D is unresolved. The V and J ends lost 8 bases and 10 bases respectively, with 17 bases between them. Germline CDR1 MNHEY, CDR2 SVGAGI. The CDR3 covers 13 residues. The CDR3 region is CASALPGSRKLFF. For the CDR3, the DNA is TGTGCCAGCGCCCTCCCCGGCAGCCGAAAACTGTTTTTT.

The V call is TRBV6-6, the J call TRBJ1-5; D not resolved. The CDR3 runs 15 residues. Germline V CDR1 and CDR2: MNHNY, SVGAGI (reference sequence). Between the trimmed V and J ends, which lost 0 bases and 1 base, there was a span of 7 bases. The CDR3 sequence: CASSYSHSSNQPQHF. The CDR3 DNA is TGTGCCAGCAGTTACTCGCACTCAAGCAATCAGCCCCAGCATTTT.

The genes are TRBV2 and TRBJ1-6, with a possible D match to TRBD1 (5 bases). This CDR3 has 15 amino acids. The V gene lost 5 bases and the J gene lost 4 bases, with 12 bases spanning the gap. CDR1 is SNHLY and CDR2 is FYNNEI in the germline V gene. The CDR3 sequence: CASSTDRLYNSPLHF. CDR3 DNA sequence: TGTGCCAGCAGTACAGACAGACTTTATAATTCACCCCTCCACTTT. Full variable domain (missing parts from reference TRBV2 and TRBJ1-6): EPEVTQTPSHQVTQMGQEVILRCVPISNHLYFYWYRQILGQKVEFLVSFYNNEISEKSEIFDDQFSVERPDGSNFTLKIRSTKLEDSAMYFCASSTDRLYNSPLHFGNGTRLTVT.

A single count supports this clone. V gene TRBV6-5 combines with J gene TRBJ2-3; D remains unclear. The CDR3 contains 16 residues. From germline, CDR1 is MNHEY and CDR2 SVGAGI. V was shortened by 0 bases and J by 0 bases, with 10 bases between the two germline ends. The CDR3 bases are TGTGCCAGCAGTTACTCGCGCGGCCCTAGCACAGATACGCAGTATTTT. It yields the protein CASSYSRGPSTDTQYF.

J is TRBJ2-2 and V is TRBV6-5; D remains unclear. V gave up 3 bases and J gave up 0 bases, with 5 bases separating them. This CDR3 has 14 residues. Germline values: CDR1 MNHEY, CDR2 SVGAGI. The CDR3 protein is CASSYQTNTGELFF. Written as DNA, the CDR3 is TGTGCCAGCAGTTATCAAACGAACACCGGGGAGCTGTTTTTT.

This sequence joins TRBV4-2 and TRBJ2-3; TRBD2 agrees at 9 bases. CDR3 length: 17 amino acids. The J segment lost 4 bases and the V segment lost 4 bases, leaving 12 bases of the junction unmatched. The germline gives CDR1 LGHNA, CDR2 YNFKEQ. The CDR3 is CASSRGSGGGVADTQYF. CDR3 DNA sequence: TGTGCCAGCAGCCGGGGCTCCGGCGGGGGGGTGGCAGATACGCAGTATTTT.

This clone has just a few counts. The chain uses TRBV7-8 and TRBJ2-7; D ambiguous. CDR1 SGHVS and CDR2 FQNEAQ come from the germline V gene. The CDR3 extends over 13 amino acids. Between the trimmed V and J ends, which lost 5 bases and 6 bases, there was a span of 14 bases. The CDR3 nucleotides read TGTGCCAGCAGCCCACGTTTTGAAGGCGAGCAGTACTTC. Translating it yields CASSPRFEGEQYF.

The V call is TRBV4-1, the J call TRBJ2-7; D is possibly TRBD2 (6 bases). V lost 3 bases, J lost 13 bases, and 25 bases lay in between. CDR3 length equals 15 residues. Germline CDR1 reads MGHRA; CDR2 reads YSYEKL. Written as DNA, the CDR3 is TGCGCCAGCAGCCAGGTCAGTTCGGCGGGGACCCCTCGATACTTC. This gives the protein CASSQVSSAGTPRYF.

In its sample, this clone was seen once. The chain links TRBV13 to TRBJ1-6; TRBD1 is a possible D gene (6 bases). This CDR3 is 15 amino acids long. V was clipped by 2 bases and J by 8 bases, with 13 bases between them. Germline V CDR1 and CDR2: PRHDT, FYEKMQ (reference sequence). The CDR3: CASSLRSGGDSPLHF. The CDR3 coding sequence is TGTGCCAGCAGCTTAAGGTCCGGGGGCGATTCACCCCTCCACTTT.

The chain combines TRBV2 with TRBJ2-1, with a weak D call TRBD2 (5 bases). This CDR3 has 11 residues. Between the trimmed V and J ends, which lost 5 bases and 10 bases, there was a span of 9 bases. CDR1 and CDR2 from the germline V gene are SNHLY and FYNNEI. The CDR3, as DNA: TGTGCCAGCAGTCGGGGAGTGGAGCAGTTCTTC. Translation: CASSRGVEQFF.

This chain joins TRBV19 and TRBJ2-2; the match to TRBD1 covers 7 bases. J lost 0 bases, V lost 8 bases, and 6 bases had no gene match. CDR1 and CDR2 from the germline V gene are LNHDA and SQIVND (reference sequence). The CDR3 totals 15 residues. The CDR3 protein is CASLGDRPNTGELFF. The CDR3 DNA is TGTGCCAGTTTAGGGGACAGACCGAACACCGGGGAGCTGTTTTTT.

The CDR3 loop reads CASSPEGREQYF. The CDR3 nucleotides are TGTGCCAGCTCACCAGAGGGACGCGAGCAGTACTTC. The chain combines TRBV18 with TRBJ2-7; D could derive from TRBD1 or TRBD2 (5 bases each). The germline V and J ends were trimmed by 2 bases and 6 bases, with 8 bases remaining between them. Germline assignment: CDR1 KGHSH and CDR2 LQKENI. This CDR3 region has 12 residues.

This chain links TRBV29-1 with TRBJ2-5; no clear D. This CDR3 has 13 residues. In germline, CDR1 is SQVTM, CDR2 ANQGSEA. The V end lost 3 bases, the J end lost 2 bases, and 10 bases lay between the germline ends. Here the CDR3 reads CSVEGQPQETQYF. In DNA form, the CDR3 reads TGCAGCGTTGAGGGTCAGCCTCAAGAGACCCAGTACTTC.

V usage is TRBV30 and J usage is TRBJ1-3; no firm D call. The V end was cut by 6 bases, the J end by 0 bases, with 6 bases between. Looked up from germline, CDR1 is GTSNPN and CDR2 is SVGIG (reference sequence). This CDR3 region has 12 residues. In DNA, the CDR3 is TGTGCCTGCAGGAGCTCTGGAAACACCATATATTTT. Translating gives CACRSSGNTIYF.

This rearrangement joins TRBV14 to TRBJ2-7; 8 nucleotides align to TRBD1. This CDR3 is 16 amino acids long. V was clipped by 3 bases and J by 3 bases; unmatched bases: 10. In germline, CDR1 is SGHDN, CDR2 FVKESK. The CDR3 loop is CASSQSTGGTNYEQYF. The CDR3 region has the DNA TGTGCCAGCAGCCAGTCAACAGGGGGGACCAACTACGAGCAGTACTTC.

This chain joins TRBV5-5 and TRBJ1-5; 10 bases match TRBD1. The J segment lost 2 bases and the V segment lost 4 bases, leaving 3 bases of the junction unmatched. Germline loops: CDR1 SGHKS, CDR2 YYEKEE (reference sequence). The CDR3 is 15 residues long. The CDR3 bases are TGTGCCAGCAGCCGGGACAGGGGTGGCAATCAGCCCCAGCATTTT. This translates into CASSRDRGGNQPQHF.

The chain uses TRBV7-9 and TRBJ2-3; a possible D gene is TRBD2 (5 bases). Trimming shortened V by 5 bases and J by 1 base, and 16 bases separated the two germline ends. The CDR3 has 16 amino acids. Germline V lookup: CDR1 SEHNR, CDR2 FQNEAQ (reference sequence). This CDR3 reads CASSLGLGERTDTQYF. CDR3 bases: TGTGCCAGCAGCCTTGGGCTCGGGGAGCGCACAGATACGCAGTATTTT. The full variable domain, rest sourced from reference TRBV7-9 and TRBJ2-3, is DTGVSQNPRHKITKRGQNVTFRCDPISEHNRLYWYRQTLGQGPEFLTYFQNEAQLEKSRLLSDRFSAERPKGSFSTLEIQRTEQGDSAMYLCASSLGLGERTDTQYFGPGTRLTVL.

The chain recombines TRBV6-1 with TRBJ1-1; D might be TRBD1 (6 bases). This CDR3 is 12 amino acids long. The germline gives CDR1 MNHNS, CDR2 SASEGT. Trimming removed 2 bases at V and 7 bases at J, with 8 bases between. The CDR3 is CASSEKGHEAFF. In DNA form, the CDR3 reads TGTGCCAGCAGTGAAAAGGGACATGAAGCTTTCTTT.

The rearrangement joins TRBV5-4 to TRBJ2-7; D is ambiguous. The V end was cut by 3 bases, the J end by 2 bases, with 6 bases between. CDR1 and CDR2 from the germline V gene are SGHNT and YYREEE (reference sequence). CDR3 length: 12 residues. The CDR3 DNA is TGTGCCAGCAGCTCGGGTACCTACGAGCAGTACTTC. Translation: CASSSGTYEQYF.

CDR3: CASSEGQGSTEAFF. The CDR3 bases are TGTGCCAGCAGTGAAGGGCAGGGAAGTACTGAAGCTTTCTTT. The genes are TRBV2 and TRBJ1-1, with D tentatively TRBD1 (5 bases). The ends were cut back, 1 base at V and 5 bases at J, with 11 bases in the middle. This CDR3 comprises 14 residues. Germline CDR1 is SNHLY and CDR2 is FYNNEI.

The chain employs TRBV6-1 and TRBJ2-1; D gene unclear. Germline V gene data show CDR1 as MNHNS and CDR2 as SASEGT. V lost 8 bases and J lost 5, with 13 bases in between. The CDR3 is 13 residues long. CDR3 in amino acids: CASEALPHNEQFF. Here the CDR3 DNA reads TGTGCCAGCGAGGCTCTCCCCCACAATGAGCAGTTCTTC.

CDR3 bases: TGCGCCAGCAGCTTGGCCAGCACTGCAAAGAACACTGAAGCTTTCTTT. It is translated as CASSLASTAKNTEAFF. J is TRBJ1-1 and V is TRBV5-1; D uncertain. Trimming pared 0 bases from V and 1 base from J, leaving 13 bases between. The CDR3 loop spans 16 amino acids. CDR1 SGHRS and CDR2 YFSETQ come from the germline V gene.

CDR3 sequence reads: CASSWGDSNQPQHF. CDR3 coding DNA: TGCGCCAGCAGCTGGGGGGATAGCAATCAGCCCCAGCATTTT. The chain couples TRBV5-1 to TRBJ1-5; D perhaps matches TRBD1 (5 bases). CDR3 length: 14 amino acids. Per the germline V gene, CDR1 is SGHRS and CDR2 is YFSETQ. V was shortened by 3 bases and J by 0 bases, with 7 bases between the two germline ends.

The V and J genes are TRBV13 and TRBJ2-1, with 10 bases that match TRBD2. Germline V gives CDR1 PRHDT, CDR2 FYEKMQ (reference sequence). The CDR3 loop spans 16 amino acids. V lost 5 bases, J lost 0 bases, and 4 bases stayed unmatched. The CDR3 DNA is TGTGCCAGCAGCACGGGACTAGCGAACTCCTACAATGAGCAGTTCTTC. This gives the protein CASSTGLANSYNEQFF. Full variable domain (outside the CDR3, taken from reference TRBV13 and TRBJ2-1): AAGVIQSPRHLIKEKRETATLKCYPIPRHDTVYWYQQGPGQDPQFLISFYEKMQSDKGSIPDRFSAQQFSDYHSELNMSSLELGDSALYFCASSTGLANSYNEQFFGPGTRLTVL.

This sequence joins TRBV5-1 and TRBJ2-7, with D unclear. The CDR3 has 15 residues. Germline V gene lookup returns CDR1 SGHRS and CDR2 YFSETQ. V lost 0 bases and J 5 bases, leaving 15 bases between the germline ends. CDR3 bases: TGCGCCAGCAGCTTGGCCCCAGGTTTTTCCGACGAGCAGTACTTC. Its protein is CASSLAPGFSDEQYF.

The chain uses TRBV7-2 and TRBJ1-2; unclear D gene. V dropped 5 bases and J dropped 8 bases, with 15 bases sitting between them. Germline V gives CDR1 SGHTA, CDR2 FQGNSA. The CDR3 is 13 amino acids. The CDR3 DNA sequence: TGTGCCAGCAGCGATCGGTGGTGGAAGGGCTACACCTTC. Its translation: CASSDRWWKGYTF.